The T cell receptor beta chain described here comes from a study of CD8 T cells in Susac syndrome. This CDR3 region has 15 residues. The germline gives CDR1 LGHNA, CDR2 YSLEER. Trimming pared 0 bases from V and 4 bases from J, leaving 13 bases between. TCR beta from blood CD8+ and CD4+ T cells was sequenced. A quantity of about 0.5 to 1 ug RNA underwent reverse transcription using random hexamers. A multiplex approach, immunoSEQ multiplex PCR, amplified TCR beta CDR3 across 54 Vbeta and 13 Jbeta. In TCRdb, the immunoSEQ multiplex PCR reads were re-called with MiXCR into one record per CDR3 protein. The data contain about 190,000 distinct CDR3 sequences, 95% of them singletons. With regard to this clonotype: What it binds is not known.

Study-level findings and limits: The study's TCR sequencing and HLA analysis drew on a certain number of individuals. That number was acknowledged as relatively small.

The sequence came from a human donor with Susac syndrome. The gene calls are TRBV4-3 and TRBJ2-7, with D tentatively TRBD1 or TRBD2 (5 bases each). What was sequenced was CD4+ T cells from PBMCs. The CDR3 here is CASSQEYEGLYEQYF. For the CDR3, the DNA is TGCGCCAGCAGCCAAGAATACGAGGGGCTATACGAGCAGTACTTC.